This TCR beta chain originates from a study of T-cell reconstitution after alpha-beta-depleted transplantation in children. From germline, CDR1 is SNHLY and CDR2 FYNNEI. The CDR3 is made up of 14 amino acids. Researchers prepared the TCRbeta library using unique molecular identifiers, the study reports. TCRdb independently ran MiXCR on the PCR reads; one entry per CDR3 protein. The repertoire holds 60,000 to 80,000 distinct CDR3 sequences, with 6% to 8.5% as singletons. Concerning this clonotype itself: This could be a read error, since a much larger clone is one nucleotide away.

This chain connects TRBV2 to TRBJ1-5, with D hard to call. The sample in question was PBMCs from the stem cell graft donor, obtained from the stem cell graft. The sequence was collected from a human donor who donated a stem cell graft to a child with acute lymphoblastic leukemia. CDR3 sequence: CASRPLISNEPQHF. The CDR3 nucleotides are TGTGCCAGCAGGCCCTTGATTAGCAATGAGCCCCAGCATTTT.